Presented here are 23 T cell receptor beta chains from one specimen sequenced in a study of T cell repertoires in cytomegalovirus infection (dated by TCRdb to about 2019). TCRdb lists the instrument as Illumina HiSeq 1500. The public reads were run again by TCRdb, first through fastp at Q25 and then through MiXCR, and only productive beta chains were kept. Here each entry gathers all rows of one CDR3 protein and keeps the most common genes and DNA. In this sample the table shows some 920,000 distinct CDR3 sequences, less than 40% of which occur a single time. The ten most abundant clones make up over 12% of the sample. The treatment or condition label here, explained by the study, means: in vitro stimulation with specific CMV peptide epitopes to enrich CMV-specific T cells. What these receptors recognize is not known. The sequenced sample was cultured CD8+ T cells from PBMCs, obtained from culture after CMV antigen stimulation. The source is a human donor in good health (CMV status not recorded). Some clones in this sample may be carry-over from other donors' samples.

The rearrangement uses TRBV10-3 and TRBJ2-1, with D possibly called TRBD1 or TRBD2 (5 bases each). The CDR3 extends over 16 amino acids. Germline CDR1 and CDR2: ENHRY and SYGVKD. The V end lost 4 bases, the J end lost 7 bases, and 20 bases lay between the germline ends. CDR3 coding DNA: TGTGCCATCAGTGGGCCGGGACCCCGACCTTTGAATGAGCAGTTCTTC. Translation gives CAISGPGPRPLNEQFF.

This clonotype was recorded a few times. This chain uses TRBV14 with TRBJ2-2; no firm D call. CDR3 length: 14 amino acids. Trimming left V 10 bases short and J 0 bases short, with 12 bases between. CDR1 and CDR2 from the germline V gene are SGHDN and FVKESK. For the CDR3, the DNA is TGTGCCACGAAGGCCTTCGCGAACACCGGGGAGCTGTTTTTT. The encoded protein is CATKAFANTGELFF. Combining the CDR3 with reference TRBV14 and TRBJ2-2 gives the whole variable domain EAGVTQFPSHSVIEKGQTVTLRCDPISGHDNLYWYRRVMGKEIKFLLHFVKESKQDESGMPNNRFLAERTGGTYSTLKVQPAELEDSGVYFCATKAFANTGELFFGEGSRLTVL.

The gene calls are TRBV7-9 and TRBJ1-1; TRBD1 aligns across 8 bases. The CDR3 runs to 12 residues. J gave up 6 bases and V 4 bases, and 1 base lay outside the gene matches. Germline assignment: CDR1 SEHNR and CDR2 FQNEAQ (reference sequence). CDR3 sequence: CASSWGQAEAFF. The DNA for the CDR3 is TGTGCCAGCAGCTGGGGACAGGCTGAAGCTTTCTTT.

The chain couples TRBV15 to TRBJ2-2, with TRBD2 identical over 10 bases. The germline V gene has CDR1 LNHNV and CDR2 YYDKDF (reference sequence). The CDR3 consists of 18 residues. Losses at the gene ends were 5 bases for V and 3 bases for J; bases not matched to a gene: 12. The CDR3 spells CATSSEMRTSGDTGELFF. As DNA, the CDR3 is TGTGCCACCAGCTCAGAGATGAGGACTAGCGGTGACACCGGGGAGCTGTTTTTT.

This clonotype showed up just a few times. The rearrangement uses TRBV6-1 and TRBJ2-1; the match to TRBD2 covers 9 bases. After removal of 4 bases from V and 8 bases from J, the junction contained 6 bases not matched to a gene. CDR3 length: 14 amino acids. CDR1 MNHNS and CDR2 SASEGT come from the germline V gene. The DNA for the CDR3 is TGTGCCAGCAGTGGTAGCGGGGGTTTGTATGAGCAGTTCTTC. Its protein product is CASSGSGGLYEQFF.

This clonotype was detected a few times. This rearrangement joins TRBV27 to TRBJ1-3, with D unresolved. Germline V gives CDR1 MNHEY, CDR2 SMNVEV (reference sequence). V was shortened by 8 bases and J by 0 bases, with 14 bases between the two germline ends. CDR3 length: 15 residues. The CDR3 region is CASLGRGPSGNTIYF. Here the CDR3 DNA reads TGTGCCAGCCTCGGGAGAGGACCCTCTGGAAACACCATATATTTT.

The genes are TRBV6-6 and TRBJ2-1; perhaps D is TRBD1 or TRBD2 (5 bases each). The germline V and J ends were trimmed by 2 bases and 7 bases, with 9 bases remaining between them. The CDR3 contains 13 residues. Germline assignment: CDR1 MNHNY and CDR2 SVGAGI (reference sequence). This chain's CDR3 is CASSYGGINEQFF. In DNA, the CDR3 is TGTGCCAGCAGTTACGGGGGAATTAATGAGCAGTTCTTC.

The genes are TRBV6-1 and TRBJ2-7; TRBD1 matches at 7 bases. Germline values: CDR1 MNHNS, CDR2 SASEGT. This CDR3 region has 13 residues. The ends lost 5 bases at V and 3 bases at J; junction bases unmatched: 4. CDR3 coding DNA: TGTGCCAGCAGTTATGGACAGGTCTACGAGCAGTACGTC. Protein sequence: CASSYGQVYEQYV.

The chain joins TRBV6-1 to TRBJ2-1; 9 bases match TRBD2. This CDR3 spans 16 amino acids. The germline V gene encodes CDR1 MNHNS and CDR2 SASEGT. J lost 8 bases, V lost 5 bases, and 13 bases had no gene match. CDR3 nucleotide sequence: TGTGCCAGCAGTAGAGGCGCGGGGGGGGGGTACGATGAGCAGTTCTTC. It codes for CASSRGAGGGYDEQFF.

The CDR3 spells CASSLLAFGENTGELFF. DNA of the CDR3: TGTGCCAGCAGTTTACTCGCTTTCGGGGAAAACACCGGGGAGCTGTTTTTT. The chain has TRBV27 and TRBJ2-2; D perhaps matches TRBD2 (5 bases). The CDR3 extends over 17 amino acids. Germline-derived CDR1 and CDR2 are MNHEY and SMNVEV (reference sequence). Trimming pared 2 bases from V and 2 bases from J, leaving 15 bases between.

This chain links TRBV5-1 with TRBJ2-1, with 7 bases that match TRBD1. The CDR3 sequence is 14 residues long. Germline V gene sequence: CDR1 SGHRS, CDR2 YFSETQ. V gave up 4 bases and J gave up 9 bases; unmatched junction bases: 10. In DNA, the CDR3 is TGCGCCAGCAGCCCATCACAGGGGCGAGGTGAGCAGTTCTTC. This translates into CASSPSQGRGEQFF.

The genes are TRBV4-1 and TRBJ2-3; 13 bases are a match to TRBD2. Germline loops: CDR1 MGHRA, CDR2 YSYEKL. The CDR3 totals 17 residues. V was clipped by 5 bases and J by 0 bases; unmatched bases: 5. CDR3 in DNA: TGCGCCAGCAGCGGGGGGACTAGCGGGGCTAGCACAGATACGCAGTATTTT. Amino acid sequence: CASSGGTSGASTDTQYF.

The CDR3 DNA reads TGCAGTGCTAGACGTAGCGGGGGGGCGAAGACCCAGTACTTC. Its translation is CSARRSGGAKTQYF. The chain carries TRBV20-1 and TRBJ2-5; 11 nucleotides align to TRBD2. The CDR3 spans 14 residues. Germline V gene lookup returns CDR1 DFQATT and CDR2 SNEGSKA (reference sequence). With V trimmed by 2 bases and J by 6 bases, 5 bases remained unmatched.

At least ten counts were recorded for this clonotype. The chain employs TRBV6-1 and TRBJ1-1; possibly TRBD1 for D (6 bases). Germline V gives CDR1 MNHNS, CDR2 SASEGT. V was shortened by 7 bases and J by 1 base, with 19 bases between the two germline ends. The CDR3 runs to 16 residues. This CDR3 reads CASNLPQGQSNTEAFF. The CDR3 DNA sequence: TGTGCCAGCAACTTACCCCAGGGGCAGTCGAACACTGAAGCTTTCTTT.

There are a few counts of this clonotype. This rearrangement joins TRBV12-3 or TRBV12-4 to TRBJ2-1; D is undetermined. The V end was cut by 4 bases, the J end by 12 bases, with 10 bases between. The CDR3 contains 11 residues. The CDR3 loop is CASSSDWMQFF. CDR3 DNA: TGTGCCAGCAGTTCTGACTGGATGCAGTTCTTC.

This clonotype was counted ten times or more. The chain couples TRBV14 to TRBJ1-2; TRBD1 might be the D (6 bases). CDR1 SGHDN and CDR2 FVKESK come from the germline V gene. This CDR3 has 16 residues. The ends were cut back, 5 bases at V and 10 bases at J, with 26 bases in the middle. CDR3 in DNA: TGTGCCAGCAGCAGACAACTTCAAGGGGGTGTTGTTGACTACACCTTC. It yields the protein CASSRQLQGGVVDYTF.

In its sample, this clonotype was seen many times. The V and J genes are TRBV7-8 and TRBJ1-2, with 7 nucleotides matching TRBD1. This CDR3 spans 15 amino acids. Germline V lookup: CDR1 SGHVS, CDR2 FQNEAQ. Germline trimming cut 4 bases from V and 4 bases from J; bases unmatched to any gene: 9. CDR3 sequence: CASSSGQATIYGYTF. Here the CDR3 DNA reads TGTGCCAGCAGCTCAGGACAGGCGACAATCTATGGCTACACCTTC.

The sample holds a few counts of this clonotype. This chain links TRBV12-3 or TRBV12-4 with TRBJ2-5; 8 nucleotides align to TRBD1. This CDR3 region has 14 residues. Trimming took 6 bases from V and 4 from J; bases not matched to a gene: 7. CDR3: CASRSQGALETQYF. In DNA, the CDR3 is TGTGCCAGCAGATCCCAGGGGGCCCTAGAGACCCAGTACTTC.

V usage is TRBV10-3 and J usage is TRBJ2-1, with TRBD2 matching over 15 bases. The CDR3 contains 17 residues. The V segment lost 6 bases and the J segment 0 bases; nucleotides outside the gene matches: 3. Per the germline V gene, CDR1 is ENHRY and CDR2 is SYGVKD. The CDR3 DNA is TGTGCCATCAGGGGACTAGCGGGGGGCTCCTCCTACAATGAGCAGTTCTTC. This sequence encodes CAIRGLAGGSSYNEQFF.

This CDR3 is CSATQELARETQYF. CDR3 DNA sequence: TGCAGTGCTACCCAGGAACTAGCGCGGGAGACCCAGTACTTC. The chain has TRBV20-1 and TRBJ2-5; 7 bases map to TRBD2. Germline V gene lookup returns CDR1 DFQATT and CDR2 SNEGSKA (reference sequence). V lost 4 bases, J lost 5 bases, and 10 bases stayed unmatched. The CDR3 consists of 14 residues.

This clonotype was recorded a few times. Here the CDR3 DNA reads TGTGCCAGCAGTTACGGGGCAGAGAATAGCAATCAGCCCCAGCATTTT. It codes for CASSYGAENSNQPQHF. The V and J genes are TRBV6-6 and TRBJ1-5, with D perhaps matching TRBD1 (5 bases). From germline, CDR1 is MNHNY and CDR2 SVGAGI (reference sequence). The V and J ends lost 2 bases and 0 bases respectively, with 11 bases between them. The CDR3 totals 16 residues.

Only a few counts were recorded for this clonotype. The chain employs TRBV28 and TRBJ2-3; 8 bases fit TRBD1. This CDR3 region has 15 residues. J was trimmed by 2 bases and V by 5 bases; bases with no gene match: 6. Germline V gives CDR1 MDHEN, CDR2 SYDVKM. CDR3 sequence (DNA): TGTGCCAGCAGTCCTGGACAGGGATACACAGATACGCAGTATTTT. Amino acids: CASSPGQGYTDTQYF.

The gene calls are TRBV25-1 and TRBJ1-4, with D possibly matching TRBD1 (5 bases). Germline V CDR1 and CDR2: MGHDK, SYGVNS. The CDR3 is 12 amino acids. V was trimmed by 9 bases and J by 8 bases, leaving 13 bases between them. The CDR3 spells CASTRAGEKLFF. The CDR3 nucleotides are TGTGCCAGTACCAGGGCAGGGGAAAAACTGTTTTTT.